The rows below give T cell receptor beta chains drawn from one sample of a study of cytomegalovirus exposure and HLA in healthy donors. The repertoire was sequenced with immunoSEQ multiplex PCR; TCRdb's copy has only in-frame clones and lacks some. This listing includes 120,000 or so clones. Sequencing was carried out using PBMCs. The receptors were sampled from a man between 18 and 29 years old in good health and CMV-seronegative. The CDR3 runs from the conserved cysteine through the conserved F or W. A D gene is named only where the DNA matches it firmly.

j_call | v_call | d_call | cdr3_nt | cdr3_aa
TRBJ2-7 | TRBV7-9 | TRBD2 | TGTGCCAGCAGCCCTAAGGGAGGGCCTTACGAGCAGTACTTC | CASSPKGGPYEQYF
TRBJ2-4 | TRBV28 | TRBD2 | TGTGCCAGCAGCCTCTTTCCGGGAGGGATAGCCAAAAACATTCAGTACTTC | CASSLFPGGIAKNIQYF
TRBJ1-2 | TRBV5-1 | NA | TGCGCCAGCAGCTCCTCAACAGGGACGTCGGGTGGCTACACCTTC | CASSSSTGTSGGYTF
TRBJ1-5 | TRBV4-1 | TRBD1 | TGCGCCACCGGGACAGGGGTTCAGCCCCAGCATTTT | CATGTGVQPQHF
TRBJ1-2 | TRBV5-6 | NA | TGTGCCAGCAGCCCGACAGCCACTACTAACTATGGCTACACCTTC | CASSPTATTNYGYTF
TRBJ2-4 | TRBV6-5 | NA | TGTGCCAGCAGGGGATCGGACAAAGCAAACATTCAGTACTTC | CASRGSDKANIQYF
TRBJ2-1 | TRBV11-3 | NA | TGTGCCAGCAGCCCGACACCGAGCTCCTACAATGAGCAGTTCTTC | CASSPTPSSYNEQFF
TRBJ1-3 | TRBV5-5 | TRBD1 | TGTGCCAGCAGCTTGGTCAGGGGGGGAAACACCATATATTTT | CASSLVRGGNTIYF
TRBJ2-5 | TRBV7-2 | TRBD2 | TGTGCCAGCAGCGACGGACTAGCGGCCCCATCGAGGAGGGCCCAGTACTTC | CASSDGLAAPSRRAQYF
TRBJ2-1 | TRBV5-6 | TRBD2 | TGTGCCAGCAGCGATGGGCGGGGGGATTACAATGAGCAGTTCTTC | CASSDGRGDYNEQFF
TRBJ1-2 | TRBV7-9 | NA | TGTGCCAGCAGCTTCACAGGGTCAGGGGCGGACTACACCTTC | CASSFTGSGADYTF
TRBJ2-7 | TRBV5-5 | NA | TGTGCCAGCAGCATTACAGGGCCCTACGAGCAGTACTTC | CASSITGPYEQYF
TRBJ1-2 | TRBV7-6 | TRBD1 | TGTGCCAGCAGCCCAGGGACAGACCATGGTGGCTACACCTTC | CASSPGTDHGGYTF
TRBJ2-5 | TRBV7-2 | NA | TGTGCCAGCAGCTTAGCGGGGCAGGGGGAGACCCAGTACTTC | CASSLAGQGETQYF
TRBJ1-2 | TRBV19 | TRBD1 | TGTGCCAGTAGTATAGATCGAGGACAGGCCTATGGCTACACCTTC | CASSIDRGQAYGYTF
TRBJ2-7 | TRBV7-6 | TRBD2 | TGTGCCAGCAGCTTAGGCACTAGCGGACCATTCTACGAGCAGTACTTC | CASSLGTSGPFYEQYF
TRBJ2-1 | TRBV25-1 | TRBD2 | TGTGCCAGCAGTGAATCGGGGCTAGCGGGAGCCGATGAGCAGTTCTTC | CASSESGLAGADEQFF
TRBJ1-4 | TRBV6-5 | NA | TGTGCCAGCAGTTACTCGAGGGAAGGAACTAATGAAAAACTGTTTTTT | CASSYSREGTNEKLFF